This TCR beta chain was observed in a study of blood T cell repertoires in COVID-19. Study-level background: Sites in the United States, Italy and Spain provided acute and convalescent COVID-19 samples. Sources were T cells, B-cell-depleted T cells, or PBMCs; the material itself was cDNA or gDNA.

In the study's own analysis: Reference gene primers were amplified, and this amplification served to estimate nucleated cell counts. Assay: immunoSEQ multiplex PCR; the TCRdb copy retains only in-frame clones and omits some. The V and J calls and clone size come from that table; D and trimming were worked out from the DNA. This sample carries 150,000 to 200,000 clones, under 85% of them seen once, and the ten largest clones take around 10%. The germline V gene has CDR1 LGHDT and CDR2 YNNKEL (reference sequence). The CDR3 extends over 18 amino acids. V gave up 0 bases and J gave up 4 bases, with 21 bases separating them.

The sequence was obtained from an elderly woman with acute or convalescent COVID-19. The chain has TRBV3-1 (or the pseudogene TRBV3-2) and TRBJ1-2; unclear D gene. The sequencing sample was made of peripheral blood. CDR3 loop: CASSQDLRSGGITYGYTF. The CDR3 nucleotides are TGTGCCAGCAGCCAAGATCTCCGGAGTGGAGGAATAACCTATGGCTACACCTTC.